Below, 2 T cell receptor beta chains from the same sample are listed, as sequenced in a study of blood T cells in healthy people across ages. A second roughly 7 to 12 cycle PCR used barcoded and J-beta primers. In TCRdb, the 5' RACE reads were re-called with MiXCR into one record per CDR3 protein. The top ten clones hold under 25% of a sample with over 1,500,000 distinct CDR3 sequences, roughly 43% of them seen once. The specimen was blood. The source of these receptors is a human donor in good health.

The chain recombines TRBV29-1 with TRBJ2-1, with TRBD2 identical over 9 bases. Trimming took 5 bases from V and 4 from J; bases not matched to a gene: 6. Germline V lookup: CDR1 SQVTM, CDR2 ANQGSEA. The CDR3 extends over 14 amino acids. The CDR3 nucleotides are TGCAGCGTTACCGGAGCGGGGGGTTACAATGAGCAGTTCTTC. This translates into CSVTGAGGYNEQFF.

This clonotype showed up just a few times. This rearrangement joins TRBV15 to TRBJ2-7; D could derive from TRBD1 or TRBD2 (5 bases each). Germline-derived CDR1 and CDR2 are LNHNV and YYDKDF (reference sequence). With 2 bases removed from V and 1 base from J, the gap between germline ends came to 12 bases. The CDR3 loop spans 15 amino acids. The CDR3 protein is CATSRLRGVSYEQYF. CDR3 in DNA: TGTGCCACCAGCAGACTCAGAGGGGTATCCTACGAGCAGTACTTC.